This T cell receptor beta chain was identified during a study of T cell repertoires in ileal Crohn's disease. Findings and limits, study-wide: High-frequency clones were more common in sorted CD8 than CD4 cells.

Libraries were prepared by immunoSEQ multiplex PCR; TCRdb keeps only in-frame clonotypes and omits some of them. The sample includes about 14,000 clones, 82% of them seen just once. The germline gives CDR1 SGHRS, CDR2 YFSETQ. Trimming took 4 bases from V and 4 from J; bases not matched to a gene: 7. CDR3 length equals 15 residues. Of note for this clone: No antigen is known for it.

The rearrangement uses TRBV5-1 and TRBJ2-3; 9 bases map to TRBD1. Input material: ileal tissue. This sequence was found in an adult with Crohn's disease. CDR3 DNA sequence: TGCGCCAGCAGCAGAAGGGACAGGGAAGCAGATACGCAGTATTTT. This translates into CASSRRDREADTQYF.